These 28 T cell receptor beta chains were all obtained from the same sample, sequenced in a study of T-cell reconstitution after alpha-beta-depleted transplantation in children. Using unique molecular identifiers, the investigators prepared the TCRbeta library. TCRdb used MiXCR to reprocess the PCR reads, holding one entry per CDR3 protein. The sample contains more than 200,000 distinct CDR3 sequences, around a sixth of which appear only once. The sample was PBMCs, mostly from graft donor cells, taken 360 days after TCRalphabeta/CD19-depleted stem cell transplant. These receptors all come from a male patient under 10 years old who had a stem cell transplant for acute lymphoblastic leukemia, so the T cells may come from the graft donor.

This clonotype was observed at least ten times. For the CDR3, the DNA is TGTGCCAGCTCGCCTTCATCTCCTGGGGCCAACGTCCTGACTTTC. Protein: CASSPSSPGANVLTF. V gene TRBV18 combines with J gene TRBJ2-6; D remains unclear. Germline V gives CDR1 KGHSH, CDR2 LQKENI. Trimming cost V 6 bases and J 2 bases, with 11 bases left between them. CDR3 size: 15 residues.

This clonotype was seen only a few times. CDR3 sequence (DNA): TGTGCCATCAGTGAGTTCACTAGCGGGGCAAACGAGCAGTACTTC. Its translation is CAISEFTSGANEQYF. This chain links TRBV10-3 with TRBJ2-7; 10 bases fit TRBD2. The V segment lost 1 base and the J segment 5 bases; nucleotides outside the gene matches: 5. CDR1 ENHRY and CDR2 SYGVKD come from the germline V gene. CDR3 length equals 15 residues.

This clonotype came up many times. V is TRBV5-6 and J is TRBJ2-3, with D hard to call. The CDR3 length is 12 residues. From germline, CDR1 is SGHDT and CDR2 YYEEEE. V was shortened by 2 bases and J by 3 bases, with 4 bases between the two germline ends. The CDR3 reads CASSLATDTQYF. In DNA form, the CDR3 reads TGTGCCAGCAGCTTAGCTACAGATACGCAGTATTTT.

This clonotype has just a few counts. This chain links TRBV10-3 with TRBJ2-3; 13 nucleotides line up with TRBD2. The germline gives CDR1 ENHRY, CDR2 SYGVKD. The trim removed 7 bases at V and 6 bases at J, leaving 10 bases unmatched. This CDR3 is built from 16 residues. CDR3 amino acids: CAITPGLAGSGDTQYF. CDR3 in DNA: TGTGCCATCACCCCGGGACTAGCGGGGAGTGGGGATACGCAGTATTTT.

This chain connects TRBV5-1 to TRBJ2-1, with D tentatively TRBD1 (6 bases). Germline V lookup: CDR1 SGHRS, CDR2 YFSETQ. Between the trimmed V and J ends, which lost 1 base and 4 bases, there was a span of 9 bases. CDR3 length equals 14 residues. The CDR3 reads CASSLTDSYNEQFF. CDR3 sequence (DNA): TGCGCCAGCAGCTTGACGGACAGTTACAATGAGCAGTTCTTC.

This clonotype was picked up a small number of times. V gene TRBV20-1 combines with J gene TRBJ2-2; 12 bases agree with TRBD2. Germline assignment: CDR1 DFQATT and CDR2 SNEGSKA (reference sequence). The J segment lost 0 bases and the V segment lost 3 bases, leaving 8 bases of the junction unmatched. The CDR3 is 18 amino acids. The chain's CDR3 is CSARGLAGGNANTGELFF. CDR3 nucleotide sequence: TGCAGTGCTAGGGGGCTAGCGGGGGGGAACGCGAACACCGGGGAGCTGTTTTTT.

There are a few counts of this clonotype. The V call is TRBV29-1, the J call TRBJ2-3; 7 positions match TRBD2. Trimming at V came to 0 bases and at J to 1 base, leaving 4 bases not matched to a gene. The CDR3 consists of 15 residues. Germline V gene sequence: CDR1 SQVTM, CDR2 ANQGSEA. Here the CDR3 reads CSVEDLRGGTDTQYF. In DNA, the CDR3 is TGCAGCGTTGAAGATTTACGGGGGGGCACAGATACGCAGTATTTT.

This clonotype showed up just a few times. The chain combines TRBV4-1 with TRBJ2-1; 7 bases align to TRBD1. The CDR3 covers 17 residues. The J segment lost 3 bases and the V segment lost 4 bases, leaving 12 bases of the junction unmatched. Germline-derived CDR1 and CDR2 are MGHRA and YSYEKL. CDR3: CASSLPTGTENYNEQFF. The CDR3 region has the DNA TGCGCCAGCAGCCTTCCGACCGGGACAGAGAACTACAATGAGCAGTTCTTC.

This chain uses TRBV5-1 with TRBJ2-7; 9 bases line up with TRBD1. Germline V lookup: CDR1 SGHRS, CDR2 YFSETQ. This CDR3 spans 14 amino acids. V shed 2 bases, J shed 5 bases, and the junction held 5 bases outside the gene matches. The CDR3 loop reads CASSLPGQGNEQYF. The CDR3 DNA reads as TGCGCCAGCAGCTTACCGGGACAGGGCAACGAGCAGTACTTC.

V gene TRBV20-1 combines with J gene TRBJ2-5; 14 bases agree with TRBD2. V lost 6 bases, J lost 3 bases, and 3 bases stayed unmatched. This CDR3 has 14 residues. Germline CDR1 reads DFQATT; CDR2 reads SNEGSKA (reference sequence). In nucleotides, the CDR3 is TGCAGTGCGTCGACTAGCGGGAGGGAAGAGACCCAGTACTTC. The encoded protein is CSASTSGREETQYF.

The chain joins TRBV4-3 to TRBJ2-3; D is possibly TRBD2 (5 bases). CDR3 length: 17 residues. Trimming shortened V by 0 bases and J by 4 bases, and 17 bases separated the two germline ends. CDR1 is LGHNA, CDR2 YSLEER, per germline. The CDR3 sequence is CASSQDWRASQSDTQYF. The CDR3 nucleotides are TGCGCCAGCAGCCAAGATTGGCGGGCCTCGCAGTCAGATACGCAGTATTTT.

As DNA, the CDR3 is TGCGCCAGCAGCCGCTTAACCCCACAGGGCACCTACGAGCAGTACTTC. It is translated as CASSRLTPQGTYEQYF. This chain links TRBV4-3 with TRBJ2-7; D is possibly TRBD1 (6 bases). Germline loops: CDR1 LGHNA, CDR2 YSLEER. The CDR3 totals 16 residues. Trimming stripped 4 bases from V and 2 bases from J, with 18 bases between.

This clonotype was found a few times. CDR3 DNA: TGTGCCAGCAGCTTAGCGGCAGGGCTCTACGAGCAGTACTTC. This sequence encodes CASSLAAGLYEQYF. The chain combines TRBV7-2 with TRBJ2-7, with a possible D match to TRBD1 (5 bases). Germline lookup yields CDR1 SGHTA and CDR2 FQGNSA. The CDR3 runs 14 residues. Trimming cost V 0 bases and J 3 bases, with 9 bases left between them.

J is TRBJ2-1 and V is TRBV5-4; 13 bases align to TRBD2. Germline CDR1 SGHNT, CDR2 YYREEE (reference sequence). This CDR3 region has 15 residues. V was clipped by 2 bases and J by 7 bases; unmatched bases: 3. CDR3 coding DNA: TGTGCCAGCAGCTTAACTAGCGGGGGGGCGAATGAGCAGTTCTTC. The encoded protein is CASSLTSGGANEQFF.

This clonotype was counted at least ten times. The gene calls are TRBV4-3 and TRBJ2-5; D not certain. V lost 0 bases and J 5 bases, leaving 10 bases between the germline ends. Per the germline V gene, CDR1 is LGHNA and CDR2 is YSLEER. The CDR3 has 14 residues. The CDR3 region has the DNA TGCGCCAGCAGCCAAGATTACCCACTGGAGACCCAGTACTTC. Translated, it gives CASSQDYPLETQYF.

This clonotype was seen more than once but under ten times. V gene TRBV6-5 combines with J gene TRBJ2-7; 7 bases match TRBD1. The CDR3 sequence is 15 residues long. From germline, CDR1 is MNHEY and CDR2 SVGAGI. Trimming removed 2 bases from V and 5 bases from J; junction bases left unmatched: 9. CDR3 loop: CASSYKTGFINEQYF. CDR3 nucleotides: TGTGCCAGCAGTTACAAGACAGGGTTTATTAACGAGCAGTACTTC.

Remarks on this clonotype: This is likely a read error, given that the CDR3 carries no conserved phenylalanine or tryptophan at its end. The chain uses TRBV6-2 or TRBV6-3 and TRBJ1-5; TRBD1 agrees at 7 bases. The CDR3 covers 13 residues. The V gene's germline CDR1 is MNHEY and CDR2 SVGEGT. J lost 4 bases, V lost 4 bases, and 1 base had no gene match. The CDR3 DNA sequence: TGTGCCAGCAGTTCACAGGGGAATCAGCCCCAGCATTCT. Its translation: CASSSQGNQPQHS.

The chain combines TRBV5-6 with TRBJ1-5; D might be TRBD1 (5 bases). Trimming cost V 4 bases and J 7 bases, with 9 bases left between them. Germline CDR1 SGHDT, CDR2 YYEEEE. The length of the CDR3 is 12 residues. In nucleotides, the CDR3 is TGTGCCAGCAGCCCGGGGGGGCAGCCCCAGCATTTT. Protein: CASSPGGQPQHF.

This clonotype has ten or more counts. The rearrangement joins TRBV15 to TRBJ2-5; D is ambiguous. Trimming shortened V by 0 bases and J by 5 bases, and 19 bases separated the two germline ends. The CDR3 is made up of 17 amino acids. The germline V gene encodes CDR1 LNHNV and CDR2 YYDKDF (reference sequence). CDR3 DNA sequence: TGTGCCACCAGCAGAGATTTAACAGCCCCAAGTCTGGAGACCCAGTACTTC. Amino acids: CATSRDLTAPSLETQYF.

The chain couples TRBV19 to TRBJ2-2; D is undetermined. This CDR3 is 15 amino acids long. The ends were cut back, 2 bases at V and 5 bases at J, with 12 bases in the middle. The germline V gene encodes CDR1 LNHDA and CDR2 SQIVND (reference sequence). CDR3 region: CASSINNLRTGELFF. The CDR3 bases are TGTGCCAGTAGTATAAATAACTTGAGGACCGGGGAGCTGTTTTTT.

V gene TRBV5-5 combines with J gene TRBJ1-1; no firm D call. Deletions cut 1 base from V and 6 bases from J, with 16 bases between. CDR1 and CDR2 (germline): SGHKS, YYEKEE (reference sequence). The CDR3 consists of 15 residues. The CDR3 loop reads CASSLREQTVSEAFF. As DNA, the CDR3 is TGTGCCAGCAGCTTGCGTGAACAAACAGTATCTGAAGCTTTCTTT.

This clonotype came up many times. The chain recombines TRBV12-3 or TRBV12-4 with TRBJ1-4; perhaps TRBD1 as D (5 bases). The CDR3 loop spans 12 amino acids. Trimming removed 5 bases from V and 8 bases from J, with 9 bases in between. The CDR3 DNA sequence: TGTGCCAGCAGTCCCGGGGGGGAAAAACTGTTTTTT. It specifies CASSPGGEKLFF.

This chain links TRBV5-1 with TRBJ2-1; 8 bases fit TRBD1. This CDR3 contains 13 residues. Germline values: CDR1 SGHRS, CDR2 YFSETQ. The V segment lost 3 bases and the J segment 5 bases; nucleotides outside the gene matches: 1. CDR3 bases: TGCGCCAGCAGCTGGACAGGGAACAATGAGCAGTTCTTC. This encodes CASSWTGNNEQFF. Supplemented by reference TRBV5-1 and TRBJ2-1, the full variable domain reads KAGVTQTPRYLIKTRGQQVTLSCSPISGHRSVSWYQQTPGQGLQFLFEYFSETQRNKGNFPGRFSGRQFSNSRSEMNVSTLELGDSALYLCASSWTGNNEQFFGPGTRLTVL.

This CDR3 is CASSQSFSGVTDTQYF. The DNA of the CDR3 is TGCGCCAGCAGCCAAAGTTTTTCAGGGGTTACAGATACGCAGTATTTT. This rearrangement joins TRBV4-3 to TRBJ2-3; D is possibly TRBD1 (6 bases). Trimming removed 2 bases at V and 3 bases at J, with 15 bases between. CDR1 and CDR2 from the germline V gene are LGHNA and YSLEER. This CDR3 has 16 residues.

CDR3 DNA: TGTGCCAGCAGCTTACAGGCAAACGGGAATGTGGGTGAGCAGTTCTTC. Its translation: CASSLQANGNVGEQFF. This sequence joins TRBV11-2 and TRBJ2-1; D perhaps matches TRBD2 (5 bases). Deletions cut 2 bases from V and 9 bases from J, with 20 bases between. The CDR3 consists of 16 residues. Germline V gives CDR1 SGHAT, CDR2 FQNNGV.

Only a few counts were recorded for this clonotype. The J gene is TRBJ2-1, the V gene TRBV2, with D hard to call. Germline V gives CDR1 SNHLY, CDR2 FYNNEI. This CDR3 has 12 amino acids. Trimming took 10 bases from V and 2 from J, leaving 9 bases between them. CDR3 protein: CATRTAYNEQFF. The CDR3 coding sequence is TGTGCCACTAGGACGGCCTACAATGAGCAGTTCTTC.

By frequency in the sample, this clonotype is medium-sized. CDR3 region: CASSLALDYGFYNEQFF. CDR3 nucleotides: TGTGCCAGCAGCTTAGCGCTTGACTACGGGTTCTACAATGAGCAGTTCTTC. The rearrangement links TRBV7-9 to TRBJ2-1, with D tentatively TRBD2 (5 bases). Trimming left V 0 bases short and J 3 bases short, with 15 bases between. Germline values: CDR1 SEHNR, CDR2 FQNEAQ (reference sequence). The CDR3 has 17 amino acids. Together with reference TRBV7-9 and TRBJ2-1, the CDR3 gives the full variable domain: DTGVSQNPRHKITKRGQNVTFRCDPISEHNRLYWYRQTLGQGPEFLTYFQNEAQLEKSRLLSDRFSAERPKGSFSTLEIQRTEQGDSAMYLCASSLALDYGFYNEQFFGPGTRLTVL.

There are many counts of this clonotype. The chain has TRBV5-1 and TRBJ2-7; maybe TRBD1 (6 bases). The germline V gene has CDR1 SGHRS and CDR2 YFSETQ. This CDR3 contains 16 residues. The V end lost 1 base, the J end lost 0 bases, and 14 bases lay between the germline ends. The DNA of the CDR3 is TGCGCCAGCAGCTTGAACACCGGGACAACCTCCTACGAGCAGTACTTC. Amino acids: CASSLNTGTTSYEQYF.